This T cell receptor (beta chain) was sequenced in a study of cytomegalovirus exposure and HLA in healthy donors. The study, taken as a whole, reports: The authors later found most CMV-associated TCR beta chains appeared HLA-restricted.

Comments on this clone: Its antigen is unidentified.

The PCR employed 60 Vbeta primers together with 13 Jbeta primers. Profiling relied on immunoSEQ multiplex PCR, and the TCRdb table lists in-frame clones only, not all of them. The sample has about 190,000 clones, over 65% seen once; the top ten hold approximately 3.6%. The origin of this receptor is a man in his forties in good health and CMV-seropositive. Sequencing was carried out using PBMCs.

In DNA form, the CDR3 reads TGCAGCGTTGAAGTGAGGGGGCTAGAGACCCAGTACTTC. Its protein is CSVEVRGLETQYF. The chain joins TRBV29-1 to TRBJ2-5, with 7 bases aligning to TRBD1. The germline V gene has CDR1 SQVTM and CDR2 ANQGSEA. V trimming: 1 base; J trimming: 4 bases; junction bases outside the gene matches: 3. This CDR3 region has 13 residues. Using reference TRBV29-1 and TRBJ2-5 for the parts outside the CDR3, the full variable domain is SAVISQKPSRDICQRGTSLTIQCQVDSQVTMMFWYRQQPGQSLTLIATANQGSEATYESGFVIDKFPISRPNLTFSTLTVSNMSPEDSSIYLCSVEVRGLETQYFGPGTRLLVL.